These 18 T cell receptor beta chains originate from one sample sequenced in a study of blood T cells in healthy people across ages (dated by TCRdb to between 2015 and 2016). Library construction relied on 5' RACE. TCRdb records Illumina HiSeq 2500 as the sequencer. A second PCR of roughly 7 to 11 cycles was performed with a sample-barcoded 5' primer and a J-beta primer mix. TCRdb itself trimmed the public reads at Q25 with fastp, ran MiXCR and retained productive beta chains. Each entry is one CDR3 protein sequence, shown with its most common DNA and genes. The sample yields about 1,400,000 distinct CDR3 sequences; around 42% were counted once. The ten largest make up approximately 7.9% of the sample. Material: blood. The receptors shown here come from a woman between 18 and 30 years old in good health.

This clonotype was observed a handful of times. The rearrangement joins TRBV7-9 to TRBJ2-1; 7 bases fit TRBD2. J gave up 8 bases and V 1 base, and 8 bases lay outside the gene matches. This CDR3 has 15 amino acids. Germline CDR1 reads SEHNR; CDR2 reads FQNEAQ (reference sequence). The CDR3 bases are TGTGCCAGCAGCTTAGAAGGCCCCCTAGCGGATGAGCAGTTCTTC. Encoded protein: CASSLEGPLADEQFF. Together with reference TRBV7-9 and TRBJ2-1, the CDR3 gives the full variable domain: DTGVSQNPRHKITKRGQNVTFRCDPISEHNRLYWYRQTLGQGPEFLTYFQNEAQLEKSRLLSDRFSAERPKGSFSTLEIQRTEQGDSAMYLCASSLEGPLADEQFFGPGTRLTVL.

The chain recombines TRBV27 with TRBJ2-7; 7 bases line up with TRBD1. CDR3 length: 15 residues. Losses at the gene ends were 9 bases for V and 1 base for J; bases not matched to a gene: 12. Germline values: CDR1 MNHEY, CDR2 SMNVEV (reference sequence). The chain's CDR3 is CARTQAGQDSYEQYF. Written as DNA, the CDR3 is TGTGCCAGAACCCAGGCAGGACAGGATTCCTACGAGCAGTACTTC.

In regard to this clonotype: Germline is not matched at one junction end, which may reflect a read error. The rearrangement uses TRBV10-3 and TRBJ2-3, with D hard to call. Germline V gene lookup returns CDR1 ENHRY and CDR2 SYGVKD. The CDR3 is made up of 17 amino acids. CDR3 protein: CAISESKVLALSDMQYF. CDR3 bases: TGTGCCATCAGTGAGTCGAAGGTGCTGGCGCTATCCGATATGCAGTATTTT.

The genes are TRBV10-1 and TRBJ2-4; D is ambiguous. Germline CDR1 and CDR2: WNHNN and SYGVQD (reference sequence). The CDR3 totals 18 residues. Trimming took off 0 bases at V and 0 bases at J, with 15 bases between the two ends. This chain's CDR3 is CASSESSADGLAKNIQYF. The CDR3 nucleotides are TGCGCCAGCAGTGAGTCATCTGCGGACGGCCTAGCCAAAAACATTCAGTACTTC.

The CDR3 DNA follows: TGTGCCAGCAGTTTATATCGACTAGAGTACACAGATACGCAGTATTTT. Translated, it gives CASSLYRLEYTDTQYF. The V call is TRBV27, the J call TRBJ2-3; D may be TRBD2 (6 bases). The V end lost 1 base, the J end lost 2 bases, and 13 bases lay between the germline ends. Germline CDR1 is MNHEY and CDR2 is SMNVEV (reference sequence). The CDR3 sequence is 16 residues long.

The V gene is TRBV10-3, the J gene TRBJ2-7, with 11 bases lining up with TRBD2. Germline V lookup: CDR1 ENHRY, CDR2 SYGVKD. After removal of 2 bases from V and 7 bases from J, the junction contained 7 bases not matched to a gene. The CDR3 has 15 amino acids. The DNA for the CDR3 is TGTGCCATCAGTGAGGAACTAGCGGGAGAGGGGGAGCAGTACTTC. Translation gives CAISEELAGEGEQYF.

The chain recombines TRBV4-1 with TRBJ2-1, with 8 bases aligning to TRBD2. The DNA end is more similar to TRBJ2-7, so the J call may be wrong. Germline CDR1 MGHRA, CDR2 YSYEKL. The CDR3 is 15 amino acids. DNA for the CDR3: TGCGCCAGCAGCCAAACCGGGACTAGTAACAATGAGCAGTACTTC. Protein: CASSQTGTSNNEQYF.

This clonotype has only a few counts. The CDR3: CASSRGPVNYGYTF. CDR3 nucleotides: TGTGCCAGCAGTCGAGGGCCGGTAAACTATGGCTACACCTTC. This rearrangement joins TRBV7-9 to TRBJ1-2; no clear D gene. CDR3 length equals 14 residues. V lost 6 bases and J 2 bases, leaving 13 bases between the germline ends. Germline V gene data show CDR1 as SEHNR and CDR2 as FQNEAQ (reference sequence). The whole variable domain, filled in from reference TRBV7-9 and TRBJ1-2, reads DTGVSQNPRHKITKRGQNVTFRCDPISEHNRLYWYRQTLGQGPEFLTYFQNEAQLEKSRLLSDRFSAERPKGSFSTLEIQRTEQGDSAMYLCASSRGPVNYGYTFGSGTRLTVV.

This chain connects TRBV29-1 to TRBJ1-2; D is possibly TRBD1 (5 bases). Trimming removed 7 bases from V and 8 bases from J, with 14 bases in between. This CDR3 region has 11 residues. The V gene's germline CDR1 is SQVTM and CDR2 ANQGSEA. The CDR3 loop is CSGGTASGYTF. The CDR3 DNA is TGCAGCGGGGGGACGGCCTCGGGCTACACCTTC. Drawing the rest from reference TRBV29-1 and TRBJ1-2, the complete variable domain is SAVISQKPSRDICQRGTSLTIQCQVDSQVTMMFWYRQQPGQSLTLIATANQGSEATYESGFVIDKFPISRPNLTFSTLTVSNMSPEDSSIYLCSGGTASGYTFGSGTRLTVV.

This clonotype was detected only a few times. J is TRBJ1-5 and V is TRBV6-1; 7 nucleotides align to TRBD1. There are 15 residues in the CDR3. Germline V CDR1 and CDR2: MNHNS, SASEGT. V lost 1 base and J lost 4; bases outside the gene matches: 4. CDR3 region: CASSEGQGVNQPQHF. CDR3 nucleotides: TGTGCCAGCAGTGAAGGTCAGGGGGTGAATCAGCCCCAGCATTTT.

This clonotype was observed a handful of times. This sequence joins TRBV7-9 and TRBJ1-1; D possibly corresponds to TRBD1 (6 bases). Trimming pared 5 bases from V and 5 bases from J, leaving 9 bases between. Germline CDR1 and CDR2: SEHNR and FQNEAQ (reference sequence). The CDR3 is 12 amino acids. CDR3 DNA: TGTGCCAGCAGCGCCAGGGGTACTGAAGCTTTCTTT. Its protein is CASSARGTEAFF.

The V and J genes are TRBV5-1 and TRBJ2-7, with 12 bases fitting TRBD2. The DNA end favors TRBJ2-5, so the J call may be wrong. The CDR3 sequence is 15 residues long. Germline CDR1 and CDR2: SGHRS and YFSETQ. This CDR3 is CASMTGTSGLETQYF. The DNA for the CDR3 is TGCGCCAGCATGACCGGGACTAGCGGGTTGGAGACCCAGTACTTC.

The chain joins TRBV30 to TRBJ1-1; D possibly corresponds to TRBD1 (6 bases). Germline V gene data show CDR1 as GTSNPN and CDR2 as SVGIG (reference sequence). V gave up 4 bases and J gave up 6 bases, with 12 bases separating them. The CDR3 sequence is 12 residues long. Here the CDR3 reads CAWIGGWPEAFF. CDR3 nucleotides: TGTGCCTGGATAGGGGGATGGCCTGAAGCTTTCTTT. Supplemented by reference TRBV30 and TRBJ1-1, the full variable domain reads SQTIHQWPATLVQPVGSPLSLECTVEGTSNPNLYWYRQAAGRGLQLLFYSVGIGQISSEVPQNLSASRPQDRQFILSSKKLLLSDSGFYLCAWIGGWPEAFFGQGTRLTVV.

This clonotype was found a few times. The chain employs TRBV29-1 and TRBJ2-7; 9 nucleotides align to TRBD2. Trimming cost V 7 bases and J 4 bases; bases outside gene matches: 8. The CDR3 is 13 residues long. Germline V lookup: CDR1 SQVTM, CDR2 ANQGSEA. The chain's CDR3 is CSGTGTSIYEQYF. CDR3 sequence (DNA): TGCAGCGGAACCGGGACTAGCATTTACGAGCAGTACTTC.

The CDR3 DNA is TGTGCCTGGAGTGTGGGGACAGAGAACACTGAAGCTTTCTTT. Translated, it gives CAWSVGTENTEAFF. The genes are TRBV30 and TRBJ1-1, with 7 bases fitting TRBD1. This CDR3 is built from 14 residues. V trimming: 0 bases; J trimming: 1 base; junction bases outside the gene matches: 2. Germline V CDR1 and CDR2: GTSNPN, SVGIG (reference sequence).

This clonotype came up many times. The CDR3 protein is CASSKPGDRDGIQYF. As DNA, the CDR3 is TGTGCCAGCAGCAAACCTGGGGACAGGGATGGCATTCAGTACTTC. The gene calls are TRBV12-3 or TRBV12-4 and TRBJ2-4; TRBD1 agrees at 9 bases. This CDR3 region has 15 residues. V gave up 6 bases and J gave up 9 bases; unmatched junction bases: 12.

The chain couples TRBV10-3 to TRBJ2-3; possibly TRBD2 for D (6 bases). CDR1 ENHRY and CDR2 SYGVKD come from the germline V gene. CDR3 size: 16 residues. V lost 2 bases and J lost 8, with 20 bases in between. This CDR3 reads CAISESGGAALRTQYF. The CDR3 DNA is TGTGCCATCAGTGAGAGTGGCGGGGCCGCCCTCCGTACGCAGTATTTT.

This clonotype was seen more than once but under ten times. The rearrangement links TRBV4-1 to TRBJ1-5; D gene unclear. CDR1 and CDR2 (germline): MGHRA, YSYEKL. The CDR3 is 13 amino acids. Deletions cut 4 bases from V and 3 bases from J, with 7 bases between. In DNA, the CDR3 is TGCGCCAGCAGCCTAGAGTACAATCAGCCCCAGCATTTT. Translating it yields CASSLEYNQPQHF.